These T cell receptor beta chains were read from a single sample in a study of blood T cell repertoires in COVID-19. Measured with immunoSEQ multiplex PCR; TCRdb has only the in-frame clones, and not every one. The top ten clones hold about 15% of a sample with about 80,000 clones, roughly three quarters of them seen once. The sequencing input was peripheral blood. Receptors originate from a man between 65 and 80 years old with active or convalescent COVID-19. Both conserved end residues are part of each CDR3. D genes are given only for firm matches. Some rows mark clone size as missing; the rest say once, few, many or name a class of expanded clone.

V	D	size	J	CDR3	DNA
TRBV29-1	TRBD1	few	TRBJ1-1	CSGGQFEAFF	TGCAGCGGGGGACAGTTTGAAGCTTTCTTT
TRBV12-3/TRBV12-4	TRBD1	few	TRBJ1-2	CASTEQGAGGYTF	TGTGCCAGCACCGAACAGGGGGCGGGTGGCTACACCTTC
TRBV20-1	-	-	TRBJ1-5	CSASSQGQRHSNQPQHF	TGCAGTGCTAGTTCGCAAGGACAGCGCCATAGCAATCAGCCCCAGCATTTT
TRBV5-4	TRBD1	-	TRBJ2-4	CASSPDRESNIQYF	TGTGCCAGCAGCCCTGACAGGGAATCGAACATTCAGTACTTC
TRBV15	-	-	TRBJ1-1	CATSREGAGLNTEAFF	TGTGCCACCAGCAGAGAGGGAGCGGGACTGAACACTGAAGCTTTCTTT
TRBV28	-	-	TRBJ1-4	CASNVAQEKLFF	TGTGCCAGCAATGTCGCTCAGGAAAAACTGTTTTTT
TRBV5-1	TRBD1	few	TRBJ2-2	CASSPGQSRTGELFF	TGCGCCAGCAGCCCGGGACAGTCAAGGACCGGGGAGCTGTTTTTT
TRBV28	TRBD1	-	TRBJ2-3	CASAPSRGQFRDTQYF	TGTGCCAGCGCCCCTAGCCGGGGACAGTTCAGGGATACGCAGTATTTT
TRBV5-1	-	-	TRBJ2-4	CASSWAGTLLAKNIQYF	TGCGCCAGCAGCTGGGCCGGGACATTACTAGCCAAAAACATTCAGTACTTC
TRBV7-3	TRBD2	-	TRBJ2-3	CASSFLAPSSSGGADTQYF	TGTGCCAGCAGCTTTCTTGCCCCGAGTAGTAGCGGGGGGGCAGATACGCAGTATTTT
TRBV3-1/TRBV3-2	TRBD1	-	TRBJ1-5	CASSQGQGHQPQHF	TGTGCCAGCAGCCAGGGACAGGGACATCAGCCCCAGCATTTT
TRBV19	TRBD1	-	TRBJ1-5	CASRTGAPNQPQHF	TGTGCCAGCAGGACAGGGGCCCCCAATCAGCCCCAGCATTTT
TRBV3-1/TRBV3-2	-	-	TRBJ2-1	CASSPQGGEQFF	TGTGCCAGCAGCCCGCAGGGTGGTGAGCAGTTCTTC
TRBV5-1	-	-	TRBJ1-4	CASTPEPATNEKLFF	TGCGCCAGCACGCCAGAACCCGCAACTAATGAAAAACTGTTTTTT
TRBV24-1	-	-	TRBJ1-1	CATSSTQNTEAFF	TGTGCCACCAGTTCCACTCAGAACACTGAAGCTTTCTTT
TRBV28	TRBD2	-	TRBJ2-7	CASSLSAGVSYEQYF	TGTGCCAGCAGTTTATCTGCGGGGGTGTCCTACGAGCAGTACTTC
TRBV28	-	few	TRBJ2-2	CASSKGENTGELFF	TGTGCCAGCAGCAAAGGGGAGAACACCGGGGAGCTGTTTTTT
TRBV28	-	-	TRBJ1-6	CASSPTVSGVSPLHF	TGTGCCAGCAGTCCTACAGTTTCAGGTGTTTCACCCCTCCACTTT
TRBV11-2	TRBD2	-	TRBJ2-1	CASSLGGGLAGGEQFF	TGTGCCAGCAGCCTCGGAGGAGGACTAGCGGGGGGCGAGCAGTTCTTC
TRBV5-4	TRBD2	-	TRBJ2-1	CASRTSGGHNEQFF	TGTGCCAGCAGAACTAGCGGGGGCCACAATGAGCAGTTCTTC
TRBV10-3	TRBD2	-	TRBJ2-2	CAIKSVAGQRGGELFF	TGTGCCATCAAGAGCGTAGCGGGACAACGAGGCGGGGAGCTGTTTTTT
TRBV18	TRBD2	-	TRBJ2-1	CASSPQGTSGGTQFF	TGTGCCAGCTCACCACAAGGGACTAGCGGGGGTACCCAGTTCTTC
TRBV5-1	TRBD2	-	TRBJ2-7	CASSFGTSGGQEDEQYF	TGCGCCAGCAGCTTCGGGACTAGCGGGGGCCAGGAGGACGAGCAGTACTTC
TRBV5-1	-	-	TRBJ2-7	CARDLRGSSYEQYF	TGCGCCAGAGACCTCCGGGGAAGCTCCTACGAGCAGTACTTC
TRBV23-1	-	-	TRBJ1-5	CASSQYRDSNQPQHF	TGCGCCAGCAGTCAATACAGGGATAGCAATCAGCCCCAGCATTTT
TRBV19	-	-	TRBJ1-5	CASSILWGQGGQPQHF	TGTGCCAGTAGTATCCTATGGGGGCAGGGTGGACAGCCCCAGCATTTT
TRBV5-5	-	-	TRBJ2-7	CASSRPGLTGYEQYF	TGTGCCAGCAGCCGTCCGGGACTTACAGGCTACGAGCAGTACTTC
TRBV27	-	few	TRBJ1-5	CASSLGAPGNQPQHF	TGTGCCAGCAGTTTAGGGGCCCCAGGAAATCAGCCCCAGCATTTT
TRBV7-2	-	few	TRBJ2-5	CASSFGGLETQYF	TGTGCCAGCAGCTTCGGGGGGCTTGAGACCCAGTACTTC
TRBV15	-	-	TRBJ1-2	CATSREIVESYTF	TGTGCCACCAGCAGAGAAATCGTTGAGAGCTACACCTTC
TRBV28	TRBD1	-	TRBJ1-2	CASSLGTGMVYGYTF	TGTGCCAGCAGTTTAGGGACAGGGATGGTCTATGGCTACACCTTC
TRBV7-9	-	-	TRBJ1-2	CASSLGSVNYGYTF	TGTGCCAGCAGCTTGGGCAGTGTGAACTATGGCTACACCTTC
TRBV2	TRBD1	-	TRBJ1-6	CARTPDRVDNSPLHF	TGTGCCAGGACGCCCGACAGGGTGGATAATTCACCCCTCCACTTT
TRBV11-2	TRBD1	-	TRBJ1-2	CASSLGDRGRLGYTF	TGTGCCAGCAGCTTAGGGGACAGGGGGCGACTCGGCTACACCTTC
TRBV24-1	-	-	TRBJ2-2	CATRGAGQTGELFF	TGTGCCACCCGGGGTGCGGGGCAAACCGGGGAGCTGTTTTTT
TRBV19	-	once	TRBJ1-5	CAEGRRGYLNQPQHF	TGTGCCGAGGGTCGCAGGGGATACCTAAATCAGCCCCAGCATTTT
TRBV10-3	TRBD1	few	TRBJ2-2	CAILGQATGELFF	TGTGCCATCTTGGGACAGGCTACCGGGGAGCTGTTTTTT
TRBV7-6	-	-	TRBJ2-7	CASSSLGTRASFYEQYF	TGTGCCAGCAGCTCTCTCGGGACTCGAGCATCTTTCTACGAGCAGTACTTC
TRBV12-3/TRBV12-4	-	-	TRBJ2-5	CASSLTGKETQYF	TGTGCCAGCAGTCTCACTGGTAAAGAGACCCAGTACTTC
TRBV4-1	-	-	TRBJ1-1	CASSPDARTEAFF	TGCGCCAGCAGCCCCGATGCGCGCACTGAAGCTTTCTTT
TRBV19	-	-	TRBJ1-5	CASSIKGSTNQPQHF	TGTGCCAGTAGTATCAAAGGGAGCACTAATCAGCCCCAGCATTTT
TRBV6-6	-	-	TRBJ2-5	CASSGQLQETQYF	TGTGCCAGCAGCGGACAGTTACAAGAGACCCAGTACTTC
TRBV14	-	-	TRBJ1-2	CASSQAQTWGYTF	TGTGCCAGCAGCCAAGCTCAGACTTGGGGCTACACCTTC
TRBV6-6	-	once	TRBJ1-4	CASSPPYSSRGVEKLFF	TGTGCCAGCAGTCCACCATACTCCTCACGCGGGGTTGAAAAACTGTTTTTT